This TCR beta chain came from a study of T cell repertoires in cytomegalovirus infection. TCRdb ran MiXCR on the reads and lists one entry per CDR3 protein. The table has hundreds of thousands of distinct CDR3 sequences, 35% to 40% seen once; the top ten hold 2.8%. The CDR3 has 13 residues. The V gene's germline CDR1 is SGHVS and CDR2 FQNEAQ. V was shortened by 2 bases and J by 9 bases, with 11 bases between the two germline ends. The clonotype originates from a human donor in good health (CMV status not recorded). Some clones in this sample may be carry-over from other donors' samples. Sequenced input: PBMCs. The genes are TRBV7-8 and TRBJ1-5; D unclear. For the CDR3, the DNA is TGTGCCAGCAGCTTAAGTACCGGCTGGCCCCAGCATTTT. It codes for CASSLSTGWPQHF.